These 7 T cell receptor beta chains were all obtained from the same sample, sequenced in a study of shared clonotypes between healthy human individuals. Assay used: immunoSEQ multiplex PCR; TCRdb lists only in-frame clones, some missing. This table holds more than 1,200,000 clones, approximately 98.5% found once. Sequencing input: naive CD4+ T cells sorted from blood. The subset was: CD45RA+ positively selected. These receptors all stem from a man aged 30-40 years in good health.

In nucleotides, the CDR3 is TGTGCCAGCAGCCACCCCGCCGGGTTGTACAATGAGCAGTTCTTC. Its protein is CASSHPAGLYNEQFF. The J gene is TRBJ2-1, the V gene TRBV7-8; D is undetermined. V gave up 5 bases and J gave up 4 bases, with 15 bases separating them. The CDR3 extends over 15 amino acids. Per germline, CDR1 SGHVS and CDR2 FQNEAQ.

The genes are TRBV7-2 and TRBJ2-1; a weak D match, TRBD1 (6 bases). The V gene's germline CDR1 is SGHTA and CDR2 FQGNSA. V was clipped by 6 bases and J by 8 bases, with 14 bases between them. The CDR3 spans 13 residues. CDR3 protein: CASRKTGADEQFF. The CDR3 nucleotides are TGTGCCAGCAGAAAGACAGGAGCCGATGAGCAGTTCTTC. Together with reference TRBV7-2 and TRBJ2-1, the CDR3 gives the full variable domain: GAGVSQSPSNKVTEKGKDVELRCDPISGHTALYWYRQSLGQGLEFLIYFQGNSAPDKSGLPSDRFSAERTGGSVSTLTIQRTQQEDSAVYLCASRKTGADEQFFGPGTRLTVL.

The chain has TRBV5-4 and TRBJ2-1; 10 nucleotides align to TRBD2. The CDR3 is made up of 17 amino acids. Germline assignment: CDR1 SGHNT and CDR2 YYREEE (reference sequence). The trim removed 4 bases at V and 6 bases at J, leaving 13 bases unmatched. The CDR3, as DNA: TGTGCCAGCAGCGCCCAGACTAGCGGGCTATTCGGCAATGAGCAGTTCTTC. Its protein product is CASSAQTSGLFGNEQFF.

The chain employs TRBV28 and TRBJ1-1, with 10 nucleotides matching TRBD1. V lost 6 bases, J lost 0 bases, and 22 bases stayed unmatched. Germline CDR1 reads MDHEN; CDR2 reads SYDVKM. This CDR3 has 21 residues. CDR3 amino acids: CASRPRNRDRGTGMMNTEAFF. The CDR3 bases are TGTGCCAGCAGACCCCGAAACCGGGACAGGGGAACCGGCATGATGAACACTGAAGCTTTCTTT.

CDR3 loop: CASSPGPEETQYF. The DNA of the CDR3 is TGTGCCAGCAGCCCGGGTCCCGAGGAGACCCAGTACTTC. The chain has TRBV11-3 and TRBJ2-5; D unclear. Germline V gene lookup returns CDR1 SGHNT and CDR2 YENEEA. Trimming took 5 bases from V and 5 from J, leaving 12 bases between them. This CDR3 is built from 13 residues.

This clone was recorded only once. This chain connects TRBV7-2 to TRBJ2-1; TRBD2 matches 7 bases. The germline CDR1 and CDR2 sequences are SGHTA and FQGNSA. This CDR3 spans 18 amino acids. Losses at the gene ends were 2 bases for V and 1 base for J; bases not matched to a gene: 11. The CDR3 spells CASSLSSLVRGSYNEQFF. CDR3 DNA sequence: TGTGCCAGCAGCTTATCGTCGTTGGTGCGGGGGTCCTACAATGAGCAGTTCTTC.

V and J are TRBV5-1 and TRBJ2-4; TRBD1 is a possible D gene (6 bases). Per the germline V gene, CDR1 is SGHRS and CDR2 is YFSETQ. V lost 1 base and J 4 bases, leaving 12 bases between the germline ends. The CDR3 extends over 15 amino acids. CDR3 coding DNA: TGCGCCAGCAGCTTGACAGGGACCATAAAAAACATTCAGTACTTC. As protein: CASSLTGTIKNIQYF.